Below, 2 T cell receptor beta chains from the same sample are listed, as sequenced in a study of cytomegalovirus exposure and HLA in healthy donors. The PCR was carried out with 60 Vbeta primers and 13 Jbeta primers. Assay used: immunoSEQ multiplex PCR; TCRdb lists only in-frame clones, some missing. This table holds about 300,000 clones, just over 85% found once. The sequenced material came from PBMCs. Source of these receptors: a man aged 40-49 years in good health and CMV-seropositive.

The CDR3 protein is CASSPGTSTQETQYF. CDR3 bases: TGTGCCAGCAGCCCGGGGACTAGCACCCAAGAGACCCAGTACTTC. V and J are TRBV7-6 and TRBJ2-5; 9 bases match TRBD2. CDR1 and CDR2 (germline): SGHVS, FNYEAQ. This CDR3 is built from 15 residues. V trimming: 5 bases; J trimming: 1 base; junction bases outside the gene matches: 5.

The chain recombines TRBV27 with TRBJ2-3, with 7 bases fitting TRBD1. Germline CDR1 MNHEY, CDR2 SMNVEV (reference sequence). Trimming took 0 bases from V and 4 from J; bases not matched to a gene: 7. The CDR3 has 16 residues. This CDR3 is CASSLSTGEGSDTQYF. CDR3 nucleotide sequence: TGTGCCAGCAGTTTATCTACAGGGGAAGGTTCAGATACGCAGTATTTT.